These 27 T cell receptor beta chains were all obtained from the same sample, sequenced in a study of blood T cell repertoires in COVID-19. Profiling relied on immunoSEQ multiplex PCR, and the TCRdb table lists in-frame clones only, not all of them. Here the sample spans 150,000 to 250,000 clones, roughly 92% being singletons. Material for sequencing was peripheral blood. These receptors all come from a man aged 25 to 45 with COVID-19, enrolled during active disease.

The J gene is TRBJ2-5, the V gene TRBV5-1; 10 bases map to TRBD2. The V and J ends lost 2 bases and 4 bases, in that order; junction bases with no gene match: 14. Germline V gene data show CDR1 as SGHRS and CDR2 as YFSETQ. The CDR3 consists of 18 residues. The CDR3 loop reads CASSLGTSGVFYGETQYF. The CDR3 nucleotides read TGCGCCAGCAGCTTAGGTACTAGCGGGGTTTTTTACGGAGAGACCCAGTACTTC.

This clone came up once. The gene calls are TRBV4-1 and TRBJ2-1, with TRBD1 identical over 8 bases. Per germline, CDR1 MGHRA and CDR2 YSYEKL. V trimming: 2 bases; J trimming: 10 bases; junction bases outside the gene matches: 13. The CDR3 has 16 residues. The CDR3 protein is CASSQTSGTGLGEQFF. In DNA form, the CDR3 reads TGCGCCAGCAGCCAAACTTCCGGGACAGGCCTTGGAGAGCAGTTCTTC.

This sequence joins TRBV27 and TRBJ1-1; D is possibly TRBD1 (6 bases). The CDR3 totals 18 residues. The V end lost 1 base, the J end lost 5 bases, and 23 bases lay between the germline ends. Germline CDR1 MNHEY, CDR2 SMNVEV (reference sequence). The CDR3 coding sequence is TGTGCCAGCAGTTTATTATCGTTTGGTGGGGGCCAGGGGACTGAAGCTTTCTTT. It is translated as CASSLLSFGGGQGTEAFF.

The J gene is TRBJ2-5, the V gene TRBV7-9; possibly TRBD2 for D (6 bases). V gave up 2 bases and J gave up 1 base, with 8 bases separating them. This CDR3 contains 14 residues. Germline CDR1 reads SEHNR; CDR2 reads FQNEAQ (reference sequence). The CDR3 loop reads CASSLMGLQETQYF. In DNA form, the CDR3 reads TGTGCCAGCAGCTTAATGGGACTCCAAGAGACCCAGTACTTC.

J is TRBJ1-6 and V is TRBV6-1; TRBD1 matches 7 bases. The CDR3 extends over 15 amino acids. Germline V lookup: CDR1 MNHNS, CDR2 SASEGT. Germline trimming cut 0 bases from V and 9 bases from J; bases unmatched to any gene: 5. Here the CDR3 reads CASSEAFRDSSPLHF. The CDR3 DNA reads as TGTGCCAGCAGTGAAGCGTTCAGGGACAGTTCACCCCTCCACTTT.

The chain couples TRBV9 to TRBJ1-1; 9 nucleotides align to TRBD1. The ends lost 3 bases at V and 11 bases at J; junction bases unmatched: 14. The V gene's germline CDR1 is SGDLS and CDR2 YYNGEE. This CDR3 has 15 residues. The CDR3 spells CASSARQDRGTGAFF. CDR3 bases: TGTGCCAGCAGCGCAAGACAAGACAGGGGGACGGGTGCTTTCTTT.

This chain links TRBV11-2 with TRBJ2-1; TRBD2 matches at 9 bases. This CDR3 comprises 15 residues. The ends lost 6 bases at V and 3 bases at J; junction bases unmatched: 6. From germline, CDR1 is SGHAT and CDR2 FQNNGV. The DNA for the CDR3 is TGTGCCAGCAGTCACGGCGGGGGGGACTACAATGAGCAGTTCTTC. Its protein product is CASSHGGGDYNEQFF.

This chain links TRBV6-2 or TRBV6-3 with TRBJ2-3, with 12 bases that match TRBD2. Germline trimming cut 2 bases from V and 1 base from J; bases unmatched to any gene: 13. Germline-derived CDR1 and CDR2 are MNHEY and SVGEGT. The length of the CDR3 is 20 residues. The CDR3 reads CASSYPTYRTSGVGTDTQYF. The CDR3 DNA reads TGTGCCAGCAGTTACCCAACTTACAGGACTAGCGGGGTGGGCACAGATACGCAGTATTTT.

The V and J genes are TRBV7-6 and TRBJ2-5; 9 bases are a match to TRBD2. With 5 bases clipped from V and 5 bases from J, the junction kept 9 bases outside the gene matches. The CDR3 runs 15 residues. Germline V gives CDR1 SGHVS, CDR2 FNYEAQ. DNA of the CDR3: TGTGCCAGCAGCATCGGCGGGGGGGCATCGGAGACCCAGTACTTC. Protein sequence: CASSIGGGASETQYF.

The gene calls are TRBV13 and TRBJ1-1; D is perhaps TRBD1 (5 bases). Germline loops: CDR1 PRHDT, CDR2 FYEKMQ (reference sequence). The CDR3 loop spans 15 amino acids. Trimming left V 4 bases short and J 5 bases short, with 17 bases between. This CDR3 reads CASSYSQGSGTEAFF. In nucleotides, the CDR3 is TGTGCCAGCAGCTATTCTCAGGGTAGCGGGACTGAAGCTTTCTTT.

The J gene is TRBJ2-5, the V gene TRBV11-2; D gene uncertain. CDR3 length: 13 amino acids. V lost 0 bases and J 2 bases, leaving 4 bases between the germline ends. The germline V gene encodes CDR1 SGHAT and CDR2 FQNNGV. In DNA form, the CDR3 reads TGTGCCAGCAGCTTAGACCTACAAGAGACCCAGTACTTC. Protein product: CASSLDLQETQYF.

V gene TRBV5-1 combines with J gene TRBJ2-7, with D possibly being TRBD1 (5 bases). With 4 bases removed from V and 3 bases from J, the gap between germline ends came to 14 bases. The CDR3 is 14 residues long. Germline lookup yields CDR1 SGHRS and CDR2 YFSETQ. Here the CDR3 reads CASSDPRTNYEQYF. In DNA form, the CDR3 reads TGCGCCAGCAGCGACCCCCGGACAAACTACGAGCAGTACTTC. Together with reference TRBV5-1 and TRBJ2-7, the CDR3 gives the full variable domain: KAGVTQTPRYLIKTRGQQVTLSCSPISGHRSVSWYQQTPGQGLQFLFEYFSETQRNKGNFPGRFSGRQFSNSRSEMNVSTLELGDSALYLCASSDPRTNYEQYFGPGTRLTVT.

The chain is built from TRBV12-5 and TRBJ1-1; 7 bases are a match to TRBD1. V was clipped by 1 base and J by 0 bases; unmatched bases: 2. This CDR3 has 15 amino acids. Germline-derived CDR1 and CDR2 are LGHNT and FRNRAP. The chain's CDR3 is CASGLATGLNTEAFF. CDR3 bases: TGTGCTAGTGGTTTGGCGACAGGGTTGAACACTGAAGCTTTCTTT. Complete variable domain (other parts from reference TRBV12-5 and TRBJ1-1): DARVTQTPRHKVTEMGQEVTMRCQPILGHNTVFWYRQTMMQGLELLAYFRNRAPLDDSGMPKDRFSAEMPDATLATLKIQPSEPRDSAVYFCASGLATGLNTEAFFGQGTRLTVV.

This chain links TRBV30 with TRBJ1-2; 7 positions match TRBD1. Germline loops: CDR1 GTSNPN, CDR2 SVGIG (reference sequence). The CDR3 is 13 amino acids. V lost 0 bases to trimming and J lost 6 bases; unmatched junction nucleotides: 4. The CDR3 here is CAWSVPRGDGYTF. The CDR3 DNA reads as TGTGCCTGGAGTGTACCCAGGGGGGATGGCTACACCTTC.

The chain joins TRBV30 to TRBJ1-6, with 8 bases matching TRBD1. CDR3 length: 18 residues. CDR1 GTSNPN and CDR2 SVGIG come from the germline V gene (reference sequence). Trimming removed 2 bases from V and 2 bases from J; junction bases left unmatched: 11. The CDR3 nucleotides read TGTGCCTGGAGTCGGGATGGCACAGGGGGAGCCTATAATTCACCCCTCCACTTT. Protein sequence: CAWSRDGTGGAYNSPLHF.

CDR3 protein: CASSISTSYEQYF. The CDR3 nucleotides read TGTGCCAGCAGTATAAGTACAAGCTACGAGCAGTACTTC. The rearrangement uses TRBV6-5 and TRBJ2-7; D remains unclear. Deletions cut 5 bases from V and 3 bases from J, with 11 bases between. The germline CDR1 and CDR2 sequences are MNHEY and SVGAGI. The CDR3 is 13 residues long.

V usage is TRBV7-3 and J usage is TRBJ1-6, with a possible D match to TRBD1 (5 bases). This CDR3 spans 13 amino acids. Trimming stripped 5 bases from V and 7 bases from J, with 9 bases between. Germline assignment: CDR1 SGHTA and CDR2 FQGTGA. This chain's CDR3 is CASSAAGNSPLHF. The CDR3 DNA reads as TGTGCCAGCAGCGCAGCAGGGAATTCACCCCTCCACTTT.

The V gene is TRBV7-3, the J gene TRBJ2-5; 8 nucleotides line up with TRBD1. From germline, CDR1 is SGHTA and CDR2 FQGTGA. The CDR3 is 13 amino acids. Trimming removed 4 bases from V and 10 bases from J; junction bases left unmatched: 8. The CDR3 DNA follows: TGTGCCAGCAGCTCCACCGGGACAGGCGACCAGTACTTC. It codes for CASSSTGTGDQYF.

V and J are TRBV7-9 and TRBJ1-3; D ambiguous. Germline CDR1 and CDR2: SEHNR and FQNEAQ (reference sequence). The CDR3 totals 15 residues. V was cut by 0 bases and J by 3 bases, with 9 bases left in between. The CDR3 protein is CASSLAGSYGNTIYF. CDR3 in DNA: TGTGCCAGCAGCTTAGCGGGGAGTTATGGAAACACCATATATTTT.

The chain has TRBV7-9 and TRBJ1-2; tentatively, D is TRBD1 (6 bases). CDR1 SEHNR and CDR2 FQNEAQ come from the germline V gene (reference sequence). V was clipped by 4 bases and J by 4 bases, with 16 bases between them. The CDR3 spans 15 residues. This chain's CDR3 is CASSSAGALAYGYTF. The CDR3 coding sequence is TGTGCCAGCAGCTCAGCAGGGGCACTCGCCTATGGCTACACCTTC. Supplemented by reference TRBV7-9 and TRBJ1-2, the full variable domain reads DTGVSQNPRHKITKRGQNVTFRCDPISEHNRLYWYRQTLGQGPEFLTYFQNEAQLEKSRLLSDRFSAERPKGSFSTLEIQRTEQGDSAMYLCASSSAGALAYGYTFGSGTRLTVV.

This sequence joins TRBV3-1 (or the pseudogene TRBV3-2) and TRBJ1-2; weak D call: TRBD1 (6 bases). This CDR3 is built from 16 residues. Germline loops: CDR1 LGHDT, CDR2 YNNKEL (reference sequence). Between the trimmed V and J ends, which lost 3 bases and 4 bases, there was a span of 18 bases. The CDR3 loop reads CASSHRGGARGYGYTF. The DNA of the CDR3 is TGTGCCAGCAGCCACCGGGGGGGGGCGCGGGGCTATGGCTACACCTTC.

J is TRBJ1-2 and V is TRBV3-1 (or the pseudogene TRBV3-2); 7 positions agree with TRBD1. The CDR3 runs 15 residues. Germline V gene data show CDR1 as LGHDT and CDR2 as YNNKEL (reference sequence). The V gene end was trimmed by 3 bases and the J gene end by 0 bases; junction bases not matched to a gene: 4. The CDR3 protein is CASSHKGATNYGYTF. CDR3 DNA: TGTGCCAGCAGCCATAAGGGGGCGACTAACTATGGCTACACCTTC.

CDR3 sequence reads: CASSLLGLAEQYF. The DNA of the CDR3 is TGTGCCAGCAGCCTATTGGGACTAGCCGAGCAGTACTTC. The chain recombines TRBV7-9 with TRBJ2-7, with 9 bases fitting TRBD2. This CDR3 contains 13 residues. CDR1 is SEHNR and CDR2 is FQNEAQ in the germline V gene (reference sequence). V shed 5 bases, J shed 6 bases, and the junction held 5 bases outside the gene matches.

The chain joins TRBV5-1 to TRBJ1-1, with no clear D. The CDR3 consists of 12 residues. The germline V gene encodes CDR1 SGHRS and CDR2 YFSETQ. The V end was cut by 4 bases, the J end by 11 bases, with 15 bases between. The DNA of the CDR3 is TGCGCCAGCAGCCAAAGCGGGGTGGACGCTTTCTTT. It codes for CASSQSGVDAFF.

V and J are TRBV19 and TRBJ1-6; no definite D call. Trimming removed 6 bases from V and 0 bases from J, with 12 bases in between. CDR1 is LNHDA and CDR2 is SQIVND in the germline V gene (reference sequence). This CDR3 comprises 16 residues. The CDR3 DNA follows: TGTGCCAGTAGAGACCGACGGAGCTCCTATAATTCACCCCTCCACTTT. Encoded protein: CASRDRRSSYNSPLHF.

The chain carries TRBV21-1 and TRBJ1-4; the D segment call TRBD1 is taken from the table without a DNA check. TRBV21-1 represents a pseudogene. CDR3 size: 14 residues. The CDR3 DNA follows: TGTGCCAGCAGCACCACAGGGGGCGGTGAAAAACTGTTTTTT. Translating gives CASSTTGGGEKLFF.

The V gene is TRBV11-2, the J gene TRBJ1-1; 7 bases align to TRBD1. The ends lost 2 bases at V and 1 base at J; junction bases unmatched: 4. The germline gives CDR1 SGHAT, CDR2 FQNNGV. CDR3 size: 15 residues. The CDR3 loop is CASSLSRTGNTEAFF. CDR3 bases: TGTGCCAGCAGCTTAAGTCGGACAGGGAACACTGAAGCTTTCTTT.